These T cell receptor beta chains were read from a single sample in a study of T cell responses to AZD1222 COVID-19 vaccine. This table comes from immunoSEQ multiplex PCR, and its TCRdb copy is limited to in-frame clones, with some not included. The sample has tens of thousands of clones; over 80% are singletons. This material consisted of peripheral blood, taken on day 0 of MenACWY control vaccination. All receptors come from an adult in good health. The CDR3 runs from the conserved cysteine through the conserved F or W. A D gene is named only where the DNA matches it firmly. The size entry is marked missing in some rows and otherwise reads once, few, many or a size class.

>TRBJ1-1|NA|NA|TRBV6-9
TGTGCCAGCAGTTATTCGGAAACAGGGGCTTTCTTT
CASSYSETGAFF
>TRBJ2-7|NA|TRBD1|TRBV3-1/TRBV3-2
TGTGCCAGCAGCCAAGCCCTCCGGGACAGGTCCGCCTACGAGCAGTACTTC
CASSQALRDRSAYEQYF
>TRBJ1-6|NA|NA|TRBV14
TGTGCCAGCAGCCTAGGAAGTGGTTCACCCCTCCACTTT
CASSLGSGSPLHF
>TRBJ1-1|NA|TRBD1|TRBV2
TGTGCCAGTAATTATCGACAGGGGAACACTGAAGCTTTCTTT
CASNYRQGNTEAFF
>TRBJ1-3|once|NA|TRBV29-1
TGCAGCGTTGTAGGCACCTCTGGAAACACCATATATTTT
CSVVGTSGNTIYF
>TRBJ1-1|NA|NA|TRBV18
TGTGCCAGCTCCATGGGGGGCACTGAAGCTTTCTTT
CASSMGGTEAFF
>TRBJ2-7|NA|NA|TRBV27
TGTGCCAGCAGTCCCCGGACTTATCTTTACGAGCAGTACTTC
CASSPRTYLYEQYF
>TRBJ2-1|NA|NA|TRBV18
TGTGCCAGCTCACCACCGGGCTCCTACAATGAGCAGTTCTTC
CASSPPGSYNEQFF
>TRBJ1-5|NA|NA|TRBV30
TGTGCCTGGAGTAGGGGTAACAATCAGCCCCAGCATTTT
CAWSRGNNQPQHF
>TRBJ2-5|NA|NA|TRBV2
TGTGCCAGCAGCCAAGAGACCCAGTACTTC
CASSQETQYF
>TRBJ1-5|NA|TRBD1|TRBV30
TGTGCCTGGAGTGGCTACCCGGGACAGCAGAATCAGCCCCAGCATTTT
CAWSGYPGQQNQPQHF
>TRBJ2-7|NA|TRBD1|TRBV30
TGTGCCTGGTCGGACAGGGGAGTCTACGAGCAGTACTTC
CAWSDRGVYEQYF
>TRBJ2-3|once|TRBD1|TRBV6-1
TGTGCCAGCAGTGATTACAGGGGAACTGGGGCAGATACGCAGTATTTT
CASSDYRGTGADTQYF
>TRBJ1-1|NA|NA|TRBV27
TGTGCCAGCAGTTTATACGGGACCCCGAACACTGAAGCTTTCTTT
CASSLYGTPNTEAFF
>TRBJ1-1|NA|NA|TRBV7-9
TGTGCCAGCAGCCCCGCCGGTGGGACTGAAGCTTTCTTT
CASSPAGGTEAFF
>TRBJ1-5|NA|TRBD1|TRBV30
TGTGCCTGGGGACAGGGGGCAGAGTATACTCAGCCCCAGCATTTT
CAWGQGAEYTQPQHF
>TRBJ2-5|NA|NA|TRBV18
TGTGCCAGCTCACCTGGGGAGACCCAGTACTTC
CASSPGETQYF
>TRBJ2-2|NA|NA|TRBV11-2
TGTGCCAGCAGCCCCCGGGGAGGGGGAACCGGGGAGCTGTTTTTT
CASSPRGGGTGELFF
>TRBJ2-5|NA|NA|TRBV5-8
TGTGCCAGACAGGAAATGGGGACCCAGTACTTC
CARQEMGTQYF
>TRBJ1-5|NA|NA|TRBV28
TGTGCCAGCAAAGGGGTTCTAAGCAATCAGCCCCAGCATTTT
CASKGVLSNQPQHF
>TRBJ2-1|NA|NA|TRBV7-9
TGTGCCAGCAGCTTAGGTCTCGGAATGAATGAGCAGTTCTTC
CASSLGLGMNEQFF
>TRBJ2-1|once|NA|TRBV24-1
TGTGCCACCAGTGTTTCCGGGTTGGGGAGTTACAATGAGCAGTTCTTC
CATSVSGLGSYNEQFF
>TRBJ2-7|NA|TRBD1|TRBV5-6
TGTGCCAGCAGCGCGGGGACAGGGGATCCCTACGAGCAGTACTTC
CASSAGTGDPYEQYF
>TRBJ2-7|once|TRBD2|TRBV7-9
TGTGCCAGCAGCCTACCCTCCTTTGAGCGGGATCCCTACGAGCAGTACTTC
CASSLPSFERDPYEQYF
>TRBJ2-1|NA|NA|TRBV30
TGTGCCTGGTCAACGGCGAATGAGCAGTTCTTC
CAWSTANEQFF
>TRBJ1-4|once|NA|TRBV18
TGTGCCAGCTCACTTACAACTAATGAAAAACTGTTTTTT
CASSLTTNEKLFF
>TRBJ2-7|NA|TRBD2|TRBV28
TGTGCCAGCAGTTTAGGCGGGAGGGGCCACGAGCAGTACTTC
CASSLGGRGHEQYF
>TRBJ1-2|once|TRBD1|TRBV10-3
TGTGCCATCAGAGGTAGTGGGGGACAGGCTTATGGCTACACCTTC
CAIRGSGGQAYGYTF
>TRBJ1-2|once|NA|TRBV20-1
TGCAGTGCGCCCGAGACCTATGGCTACACCTTC
CSAPETYGYTF
>TRBJ1-1|NA|TRBD1|TRBV7-8
TGTGCCAGCAGCTTAGCACAGGGGTTAACTGAAGCTTTCTTT
CASSLAQGLTEAFF
>TRBJ2-2|NA|NA|TRBV4-1
TGCGCCAGCAGCCAAGTTAGTTCGGACAGCACCGGGGAGCTGTTTTTT
CASSQVSSDSTGELFF
>TRBJ1-1|NA|TRBD1|TRBV2
TGTGCCAGCAGCGGACAGGGGGGTGAAGCTTTCTTT
CASSGQGGEAFF
>TRBJ1-6|NA|NA|TRBV30
TGTGCCTGGAGTGTAGGCAGGGCTCGTAATTCACCCCTCCACTTT
CAWSVGRARNSPLHF
>TRBJ2-2|once|TRBD1|TRBV4-1
TGCGCCAGCAGCCAAGAATCACCCAGGGGGCGATACACCGGGGAGCTGTTTTTT
CASSQESPRGRYTGELFF
>TRBJ2-2|NA|TRBD1|TRBV7-7
TGTGCTAGCAGCCCGCAACAGGGGCGGAGGACCGGGGAGCTGTTTTTT
CASSPQQGRRTGELFF
>TRBJ1-1|NA|NA|TRBV10-1
TGCGCCAGCAGTGACTGGGAGAACACTGAAGCTTTCTTT
CASSDWENTEAFF
>TRBJ2-3|NA|NA|TRBV19
TGTGCCAGTATGGAAATTGGGAATACGCAGTATTTT
CASMEIGNTQYF
>TRBJ1-6|NA|NA|TRBV11-2
TGTGCCAGCAGCTCTAACTTACAGGTAGTAAATTCACCCCTCCACTTT
CASSSNLQVVNSPLHF
>TRBJ2-7|once|NA|TRBV6-5
TGTGCCAGCAGTTCGACCAGAATCTCCTACGAGCAGTACTTC
CASSSTRISYEQYF
>TRBJ2-3|few|TRBD1|TRBV29-1
TGCAGCGTCGACTTGCAGGGGGGCACAGATACGCAGTATTTT
CSVDLQGGTDTQYF
>TRBJ1-1|NA|NA|TRBV5-6
TGTGCCAGCAGCTTCCGGGCCCCAGGGAACACTGAAGCTTTCTTT
CASSFRAPGNTEAFF
>TRBJ2-7|NA|NA|TRBV3-1/TRBV3-2
TGTGCCAGCAGCCAAGAGCAGGGACGCGAGCAGTACTTC
CASSQEQGREQYF
>TRBJ2-1|NA|NA|TRBV19
TGTGCCAGTAGTAGGGTAAGCGCGAGCTCCTACAATGAGCAGTTCTTC
CASSRVSASSYNEQFF
>TRBJ1-1|NA|NA|TRBV7-3
TGTGCCAGCAGCTTAAATGGGAACACTGAAGCTTTCTTT
CASSLNGNTEAFF
>TRBJ1-1|few|NA|TRBV5-1
TGCGCCAGCAGCTCGGGGGAGGGGTGGAACACTGAAGCTTTCTTT
CASSSGEGWNTEAFF
>TRBJ2-5|NA|TRBD2|TRBV2
TGTGCCAGCAGTGGCGGGGGCCAAGAGACCCAGTACTTC
CASSGGGQETQYF
>TRBJ2-5|NA|NA|TRBV5-4
TGTGCCAGCAGCTTGGTAAGCTGGACACAAGAGACCCAGTACTTC
CASSLVSWTQETQYF
>TRBJ2-1|NA|TRBD2|TRBV7-2
TGTGCCACTAAACCGGGGACTAGCGGGAGTGTTGAGCAGTTCTTC
CATKPGTSGSVEQFF
>TRBJ1-5|once|NA|TRBV19
TGTGCCAGTATGAGGATAGGGGGGCCCCAGCATTTT
CASMRIGGPQHF
>TRBJ2-7|NA|NA|TRBV3-1/TRBV3-2
TGTGCCAGCAGGGATAACACTAAAGCAGGCGAGCAGTACTTC
CASRDNTKAGEQYF
>TRBJ1-5|NA|NA|TRBV25-1
TGTGCCAGCAGCCCAAATCTGAGCAATCAGCCCCAGCATTTT
CASSPNLSNQPQHF
>TRBJ2-7|NA|NA|TRBV9
TGTGCCAGCAGCGTAGATCCCCCGGCGGGGGCGAAGGGGGAGCAGTACTTC
CASSVDPPAGAKGEQYF
>TRBJ1-6|once|NA|TRBV6-5
TGTGCCAGCAGTTACGATTTAAAGAGGAGTTCACCCCTCCACTTT
CASSYDLKRSSPLHF
>TRBJ2-5|NA|TRBD2|TRBV4-1
TGCGCCAGCAGCCAGGAGGGGAGGGGCGGAGAGACCCAGTACTTC
CASSQEGRGGETQYF
>TRBJ1-2|NA|NA|TRBV7-9
TGTGCCAGCAGCTTAGAGCCGCGCCATGGCTACACCTTC
CASSLEPRHGYTF
>TRBJ2-3|few|TRBD2|TRBV5-4
TGTGCCAGCAGCGCGGCAAATTCACTAGCGGGAAGATCAGATACGCAGTATTTT
CASSAANSLAGRSDTQYF
>TRBJ2-7|NA|NA|TRBV6-1
TGTGCCAGCAGTGACTACGAGCAGTACTTC
CASSDYEQYF
>TRBJ1-4|NA|TRBD1|TRBV19
TGTGCCAGTAGTCACAGGGGGAAGGGTGAAAAACTGTTTTTT
CASSHRGKGEKLFF
>TRBJ2-1|NA|TRBD2|TRBV5-6
TGTGCCAGCAGCCTGGTACGACGGACTAGCCTAAATTACAATGAGCAGTTCTTC
CASSLVRRTSLNYNEQFF
>TRBJ2-7|few|TRBD2|TRBV29-1
TGCAGCGTTCTCCTAGCGGGGTACTACGAGCAGTACTTC
CSVLLAGYYEQYF